The present T cell receptor beta chain was sequenced within a study of blood T cell repertoires in COVID-19. Study-level background: From the United States, Italy and Spain came samples of acute and convalescent COVID-19. PBMCs, B-cell-depleted T cells, or T cells provided the cDNA or gDNA that made up the material.

Followed over time, Seattle patients had been enrolled while infection was active. Profiling relied on immunoSEQ multiplex PCR, and the TCRdb table lists in-frame clones only, not all of them. The sample has around 340,000 clones; 75% to 90% are singletons. V trimming: 6 bases; J trimming: 2 bases; junction bases outside the gene matches: 4. Germline CDR1 reads SNHLY; CDR2 reads FYNNEI. The CDR3 is 14 amino acids. Sequencing was done on a sample of peripheral blood. This clonotype was obtained from a woman in her fifties or sixties with COVID-19, enrolled during active disease. V and J are TRBV2 and TRBJ2-5; 9 bases align to TRBD2. The CDR3 region is CASRATSGQETQYF. The CDR3 coding sequence is TGTGCCAGCAGGGCGACTAGCGGACAAGAGACCCAGTACTTC.